This T cell receptor beta chain was sequenced during a study of T cell responses to AZD1222 COVID-19 vaccine. CDR3 length: 15 residues. Germline V gene data show CDR1 as SGHDN and CDR2 as FVKESK. V lost 0 bases to trimming and J lost 7 bases, with 10 bases between them. Sequencing was performed with immunoSEQ multiplex PCR; in TCRdb, only in-frame clones are kept and a portion is missing. The table lists some 180,000 clones, over 80% of them singletons. The rearrangement joins TRBV14 to TRBJ1-6; no reliable D call. The TCR was taken from an adult in good health. The sequenced sample was peripheral blood, obtained on day 0 of AZD1222 vaccination. CDR3 in DNA: TGTGCCAGCAGCCAAGATTTACGCTCGAATTCACCCCTCCACTTT. This encodes CASSQDLRSNSPLHF. The full variable domain, rest sourced from reference TRBV14 and TRBJ1-6, is EAGVTQFPSHSVIEKGQTVTLRCDPISGHDNLYWYRRVMGKEIKFLLHFVKESKQDESGMPNNRFLAERTGGTYSTLKVQPAELEDSGVYFCASSQDLRSNSPLHFGNGTRLTVT.